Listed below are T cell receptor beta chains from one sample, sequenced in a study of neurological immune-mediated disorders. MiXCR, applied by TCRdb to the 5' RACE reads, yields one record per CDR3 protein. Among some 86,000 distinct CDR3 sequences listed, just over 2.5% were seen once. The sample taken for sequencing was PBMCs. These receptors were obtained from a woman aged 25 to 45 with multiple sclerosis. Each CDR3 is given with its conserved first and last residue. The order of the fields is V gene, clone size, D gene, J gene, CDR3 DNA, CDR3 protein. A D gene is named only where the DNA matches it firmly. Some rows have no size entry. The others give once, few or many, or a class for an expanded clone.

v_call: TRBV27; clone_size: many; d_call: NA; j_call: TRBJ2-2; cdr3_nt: TGTGCCAGCCAAAGGACAGTGTTATACACCGGGGAGCTGTTTTTT; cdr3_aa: CASQRTVLYTGELFF
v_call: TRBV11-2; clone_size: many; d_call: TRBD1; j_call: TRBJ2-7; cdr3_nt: TGTGCCAGCAGCGCATGGGACAGGGTCGCCTACGAGCAGTACTTC; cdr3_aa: CASSAWDRVAYEQYF
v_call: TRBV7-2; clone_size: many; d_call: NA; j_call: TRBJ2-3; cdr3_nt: TGTGCCAGCAGCTTATACAAACACAGGGTTGGGGGCACAGATACGCAGTATTTT; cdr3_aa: CASSLYKHRVGGTDTQYF
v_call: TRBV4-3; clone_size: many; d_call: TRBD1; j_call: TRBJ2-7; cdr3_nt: TGCGCCAGCAGCCAAGGGCAGGGGGTTTCCGAGCAGTACTTC; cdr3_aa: CASSQGQGVSEQYF
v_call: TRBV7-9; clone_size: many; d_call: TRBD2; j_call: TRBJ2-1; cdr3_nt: TGTGCCAGCAGCCTTGGACTAGCGGGCCGACGCGGCTACAATGAGCAGTTCTTC; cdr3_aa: CASSLGLAGRRGYNEQFF
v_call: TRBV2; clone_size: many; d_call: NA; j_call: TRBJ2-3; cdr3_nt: TGTGCCAGCATTAGACTAGTTTCAGATACGCAGTATTTT; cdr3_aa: CASIRLVSDTQYF
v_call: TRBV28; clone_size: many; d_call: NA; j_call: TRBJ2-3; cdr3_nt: TGTGCCAGCAGGCCAGGGGCCAGGAGGGGCACGCAGTATTTT; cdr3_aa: CASRPGARRGTQYF
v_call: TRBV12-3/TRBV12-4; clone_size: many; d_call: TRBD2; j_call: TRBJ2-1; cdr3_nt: TGTGCCAGCAGTCCAGGGTCGGGACTATACAATGAGCAGTTCTTC; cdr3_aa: CASSPGSGLYNEQFF
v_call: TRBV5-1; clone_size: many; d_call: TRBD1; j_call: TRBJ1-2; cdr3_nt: TGCGCCAGCAGCGGGAGACAGGGGAACTATGGCTACACCTTC; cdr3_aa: CASSGRQGNYGYTF
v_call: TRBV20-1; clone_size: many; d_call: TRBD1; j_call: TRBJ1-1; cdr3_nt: TGCAGTGCTAGAGTAGGGACAGGGGACACTGAAGCTTTCTTT; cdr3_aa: CSARVGTGDTEAFF
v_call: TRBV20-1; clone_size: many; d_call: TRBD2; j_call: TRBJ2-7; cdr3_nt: TGCAGTGCTCGTAGGACTAGTACTTACGAGCAGTACTTC; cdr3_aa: CSARRTSTYEQYF
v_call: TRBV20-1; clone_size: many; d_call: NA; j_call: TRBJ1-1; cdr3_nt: TGCAGTGCTAGAATCGGCAGCATGAACACTGAAGCTTTCTTT; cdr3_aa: CSARIGSMNTEAFF
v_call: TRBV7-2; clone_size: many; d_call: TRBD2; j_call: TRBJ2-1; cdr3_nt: TGTGCCAGCAGCCTAAGAGGGACTAGCGGGGGCCAAAGGCAGTTCTTC; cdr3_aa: CASSLRGTSGGQRQFF
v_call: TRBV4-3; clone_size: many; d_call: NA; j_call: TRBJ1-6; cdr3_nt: TGCGCCAGCAGCACCCGGGACGGTAATTCACCCCTCCACTTT; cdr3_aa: CASSTRDGNSPLHF
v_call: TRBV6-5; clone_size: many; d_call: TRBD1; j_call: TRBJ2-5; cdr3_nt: TGTGCCAGCAGTTATGACAGGGTCGGAGAGACCCAGTACTTC; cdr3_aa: CASSYDRVGETQYF
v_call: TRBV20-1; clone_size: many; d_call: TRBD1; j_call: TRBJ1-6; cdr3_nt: TGCAGTGCTGCGGGACAGGGTTCTTCATCACCCCTCCACTTT; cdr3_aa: CSAAGQGSSSPLHF
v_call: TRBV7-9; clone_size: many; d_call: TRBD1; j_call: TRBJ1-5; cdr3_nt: TGTGCCAGCAGCGCCCGGGACAGAGGTCAGCCCCAGCATTTT; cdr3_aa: CASSARDRGQPQHF
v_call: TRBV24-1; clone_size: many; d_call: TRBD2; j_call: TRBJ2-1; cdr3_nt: TGTGCCACCAGTTTAGCACTAGCGGGAGTTAATGAGCAGTTCTTC; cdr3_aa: CATSLALAGVNEQFF
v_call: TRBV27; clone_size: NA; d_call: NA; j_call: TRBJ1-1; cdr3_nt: TGTGCCAGCACTGGGGTCCTAGGGGAAGCTTTCTTT; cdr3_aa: CASTGVLGEAFF
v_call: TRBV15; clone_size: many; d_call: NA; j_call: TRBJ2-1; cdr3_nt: TGTGCCACCAGCAGAGATTCTGCGGGGAAATACAATGAGCAGTTCTTC; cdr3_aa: CATSRDSAGKYNEQFF
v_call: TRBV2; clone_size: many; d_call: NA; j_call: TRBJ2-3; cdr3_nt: TGTGCCAGCAGTGAAATCGGGTATATGGATACGCAGTATTTT; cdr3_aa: CASSEIGYMDTQYF
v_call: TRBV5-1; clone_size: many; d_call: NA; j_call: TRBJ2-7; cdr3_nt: TGCGCCAGCAGCCGGCAAAACGAGCAGTACTTC; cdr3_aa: CASSRQNEQYF
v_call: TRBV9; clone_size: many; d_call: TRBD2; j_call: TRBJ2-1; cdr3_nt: TGTGCCAGCAGCGTAGAGGCCGGGACTAGCGGGAGGGCCAGGTACAATGAGCAGTTCTTC; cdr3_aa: CASSVEAGTSGRARYNEQFF
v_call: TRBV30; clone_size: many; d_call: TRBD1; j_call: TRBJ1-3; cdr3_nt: TGTGCCTGGACCATCCAGATGGGCAGGGGGCATGGAAACACCATATATTTT; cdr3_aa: CAWTIQMGRGHGNTIYF
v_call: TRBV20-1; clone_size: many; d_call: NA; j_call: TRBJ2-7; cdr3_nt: TGCAGTGCCCCCGACTTGTCCTACGAGCAGTACTTC; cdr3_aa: CSAPDLSYEQYF
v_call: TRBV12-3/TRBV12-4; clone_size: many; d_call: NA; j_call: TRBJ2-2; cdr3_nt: TGTGCCAGCAGTTTAATAGGGGTCGGGGAGCTGTTTTTT; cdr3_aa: CASSLIGVGELFF
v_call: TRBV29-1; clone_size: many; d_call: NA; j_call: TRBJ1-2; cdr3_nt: TGCAGCGTGGGGCCGGGGACGGCTGATGGCTACACCTTC; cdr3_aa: CSVGPGTADGYTF
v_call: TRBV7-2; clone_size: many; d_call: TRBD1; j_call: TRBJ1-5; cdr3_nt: TGTGCCAGCAGCAGGGGACAGGGCCGAAGCCAGCCCCAGCATTTT; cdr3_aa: CASSRGQGRSQPQHF
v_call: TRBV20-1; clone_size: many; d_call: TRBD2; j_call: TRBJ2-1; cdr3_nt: TGCAGTGCTCCCAGTACGTCTTCGGGAGGATCTTACAATGAGCAGTTCTTC; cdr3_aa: CSAPSTSSGGSYNEQFF
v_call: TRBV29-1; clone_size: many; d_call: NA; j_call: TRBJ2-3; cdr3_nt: TGCAGCGTTGAAGCGGGAACTAGCACAGATACGCAGTATTTT; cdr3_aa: CSVEAGTSTDTQYF
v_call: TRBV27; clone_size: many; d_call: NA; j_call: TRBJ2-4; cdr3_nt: TGTGCCAGCAGTCCGCTTCTAGTTACAGCCAAAAACATTCAGTACTTC; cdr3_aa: CASSPLLVTAKNIQYF
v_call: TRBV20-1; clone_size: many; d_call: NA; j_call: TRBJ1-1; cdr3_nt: TGCAGTGCTATCGGGGGGCAGCTGAACACTGAAGCTTTCTTT; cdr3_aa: CSAIGGQLNTEAFF
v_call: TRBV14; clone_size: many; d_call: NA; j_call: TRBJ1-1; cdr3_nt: TGTGCCAGCAGCTACACGGAGGGAACTGAAGCTTTCTTT; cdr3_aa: CASSYTEGTEAFF
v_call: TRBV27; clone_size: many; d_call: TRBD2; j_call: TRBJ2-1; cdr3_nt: TGTGCCAGCTCCCCTCCCCGGACTAGCGGGATTCGGCACGAGCAGTTCTTC; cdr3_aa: CASSPPRTSGIRHEQFF
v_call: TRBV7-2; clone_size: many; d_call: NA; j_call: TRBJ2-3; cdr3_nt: TGTGCCAGCAGCTTAGCCCCGGGGGCACCGATGCCAGATACGCAGTATTTT; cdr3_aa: CASSLAPGAPMPDTQYF
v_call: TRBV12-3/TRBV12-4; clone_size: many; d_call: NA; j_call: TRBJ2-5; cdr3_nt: TGTGCCAGCAGTTCGGATGCGGAGACCCAGTACTTC; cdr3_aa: CASSSDAETQYF
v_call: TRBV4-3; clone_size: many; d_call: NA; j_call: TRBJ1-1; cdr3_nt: TGCGCCAGCAGCCTCGGGGGGTTTAACACTGAAGCTTTCTTT; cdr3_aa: CASSLGGFNTEAFF
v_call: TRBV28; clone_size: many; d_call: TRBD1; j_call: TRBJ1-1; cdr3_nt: TGTGCCAGCAGCTACCGGACAGGAGGGACTTTCTTT; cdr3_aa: CASSYRTGGTFF
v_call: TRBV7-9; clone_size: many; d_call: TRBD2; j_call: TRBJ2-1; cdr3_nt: TGTGCCAGCAGCTCGACTGACGGACTAGCGGGATCCGATGAGCAGTTCTTC; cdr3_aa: CASSSTDGLAGSDEQFF
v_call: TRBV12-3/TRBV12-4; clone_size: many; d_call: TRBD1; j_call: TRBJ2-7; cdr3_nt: TGTGCCAGCAGGGACAGGGCCTACGAGCAGTACTTC; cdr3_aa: CASRDRAYEQYF
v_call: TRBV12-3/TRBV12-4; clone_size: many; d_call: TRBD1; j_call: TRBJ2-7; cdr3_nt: TGTGCCAGCAGTTCCTCAGGGGGCGGTTACGAGCAGTACTTC; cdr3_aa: CASSSSGGGYEQYF
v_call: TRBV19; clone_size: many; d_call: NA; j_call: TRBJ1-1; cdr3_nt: TGTGCCAGTTCTTACACTAACACTGAAGCTTTCTTT; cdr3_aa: CASSYTNTEAFF
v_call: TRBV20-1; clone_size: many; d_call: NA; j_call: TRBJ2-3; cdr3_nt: TGCAGTGCGGCGGGACCTCGCGGAGATACGCAGTATTTT; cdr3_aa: CSAAGPRGDTQYF
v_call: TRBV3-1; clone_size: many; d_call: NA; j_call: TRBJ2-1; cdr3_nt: TGTGCCAGCAGCCAAGTCAGCCTACACAATGAGCAGTTCTTC; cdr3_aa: CASSQVSLHNEQFF
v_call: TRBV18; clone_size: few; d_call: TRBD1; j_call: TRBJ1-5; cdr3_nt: TGTGCCAGCTCACCACCGGGACAGGGGGCGTTCGGCAATCAGCCCCAGCATTTT; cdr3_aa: CASSPPGQGAFGNQPQHF
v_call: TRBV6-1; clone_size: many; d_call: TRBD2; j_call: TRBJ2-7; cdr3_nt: TGTGCCAGCGGTGGGGGGGTTACCAGCTCCTACGAGCAGTACTTC; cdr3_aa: CASGGGVTSSYEQYF
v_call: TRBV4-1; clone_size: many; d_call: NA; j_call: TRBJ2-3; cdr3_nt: TGCGCCAGCAGCCAAAGCCATAGCACAGATACGCAGTATTTT; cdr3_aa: CASSQSHSTDTQYF
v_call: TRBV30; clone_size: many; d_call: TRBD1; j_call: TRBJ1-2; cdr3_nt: TGTGCCTATGGACAGGGGGGCTACACCTTC; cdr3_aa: CAYGQGGYTF
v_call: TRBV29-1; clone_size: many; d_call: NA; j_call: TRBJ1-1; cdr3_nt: TGCAGCGTTGAATCAGGGGCGGGCGCGGCTTTCTTT; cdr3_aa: CSVESGAGAAFF
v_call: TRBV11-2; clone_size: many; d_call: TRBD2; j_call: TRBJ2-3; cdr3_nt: TGTGCCAGCAGCTTTAGGGCAGTAGCGGGAGATCCAGATACGCAGTATTTT; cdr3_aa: CASSFRAVAGDPDTQYF
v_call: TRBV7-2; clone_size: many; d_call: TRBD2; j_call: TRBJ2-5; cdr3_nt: TGTGCCAGCAGCTTTAGCGGGAGTTACGAGACCCAGTACTTC; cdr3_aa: CASSFSGSYETQYF
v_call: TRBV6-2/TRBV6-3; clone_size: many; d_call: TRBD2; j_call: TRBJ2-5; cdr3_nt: TGTGCCAGCAGCCAATCCCTAGCGGGAGGCGGTAGGGAGACCCAGTACTTC; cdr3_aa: CASSQSLAGGGRETQYF